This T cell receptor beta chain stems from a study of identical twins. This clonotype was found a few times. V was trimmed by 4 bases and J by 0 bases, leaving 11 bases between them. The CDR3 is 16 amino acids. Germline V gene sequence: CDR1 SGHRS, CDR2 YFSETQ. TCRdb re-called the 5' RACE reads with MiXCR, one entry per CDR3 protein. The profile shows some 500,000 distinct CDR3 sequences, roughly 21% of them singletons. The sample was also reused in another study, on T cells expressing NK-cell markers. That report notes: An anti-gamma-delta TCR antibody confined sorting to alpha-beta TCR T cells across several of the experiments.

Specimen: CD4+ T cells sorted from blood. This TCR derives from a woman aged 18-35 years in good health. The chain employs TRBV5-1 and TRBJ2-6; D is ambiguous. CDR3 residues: CASSVDGNSGANVLTF. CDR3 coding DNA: TGCGCCAGCAGCGTCGATGGAAACTCTGGGGCCAACGTCCTGACTTTC.